This T cell receptor beta chain was captured in a study of CD8+ T cells in alopecia areata. Turning to this clone: Its specificity is unknown.

This sample's treatment: oral pan-JAK inhibitor, 5-10 mg twice daily. This CDR3 contains 17 residues. Trimming stripped 2 bases from V and 4 bases from J, with 20 bases between. CDR1 MGHRA and CDR2 YSYEKL come from the germline V gene. The sequencing template was cDNA reverse transcribed from extracted RNA. Some clones are missing from TCRdb's copy, which holds only in-frame ones; the method was immunoSEQ multiplex PCR. The table lists around 200,000 clones, 64% of them singletons. Study results and limitations: Both scalp clonality and the expanded CD8+ clones among the top 100 showed a significant decrease with tofacitinib. Relative to normal scalp, lesional scalp, especially alopecia totalis/universalis, showed higher clonality.

The TCR sequence derives from a human donor with alopecia areata. Sequencing used CD4+ T cells sorted from blood, obtained at week 4, from a patient treated with tofacitinib. The gene calls are TRBV4-1 and TRBJ1-2; D ambiguous. The CDR3 is CASSQPTRGWEGYGYTF. The DNA of the CDR3 is TGCGCCAGCAGCCAACCCACCCGAGGCTGGGAGGGCTATGGCTACACCTTC.